This T cell receptor beta chain emerged from a study of graft-versus-host responses after intestinal transplantation. Study overall: Each of the recipients got a multivisceral, liver-intestinal, or isolated intestinal transplant.

Generated by immunoSEQ multiplex PCR, the TCRdb table keeps only in-frame clones and is missing some. The sample has 15,000 to 20,000 clones; about 90% are singletons. Germline values: CDR1 MNHNS, CDR2 SASEGT. The germline V and J ends were trimmed by 2 bases and 4 bases, with 11 bases remaining between them. The CDR3 is 14 residues long. V usage is TRBV6-1 and J usage is TRBJ1-1; D ambiguous. The TCR was taken from a human patient who received an intestinal transplant, so some T cells may come from the graft donor. The sequences come from PBMCs, collected roughly 110 days after intestinal transplant. CDR3 protein: CASSEQASPTEAFF. The CDR3 coding sequence is TGTGCCAGCAGTGAACAGGCCAGCCCCACTGAAGCTTTCTTT.